Below, 26 T cell receptor beta chains from the same sample are listed, as sequenced in a study of spatial heterogeneity in lung cancer. Overall study findings and caveats: One measure, the expanded intratumoral alpha and beta TCR count, tracked tumor mutation counts.

TCRdb reprocessed the 5' RACE reads with MiXCR, giving one entry per CDR3 protein. The sample consists of about 11,000 distinct CDR3 sequences, 12% of them appearing once. Described time point: sample taken at primary tumor resection. No antigens are known for them. This specimen was lung tumor tissue, taken at surgery. Receptor source: a female donor with early-stage non-small cell lung cancer.

This clonotype was found many times. The chain links TRBV9 to TRBJ1-3; no clear D gene. Germline CDR1 reads SGDLS; CDR2 reads YYNGEE. The V gene lost 2 bases and the J gene lost 3 bases, with 6 bases spanning the gap. This CDR3 spans 13 amino acids. CDR3 coding DNA: TGTGCCAGCAGCGTCGACTTTGGAAACACCATATATTTT. Translation gives CASSVDFGNTIYF.

This clonotype was counted at least ten times. This chain joins TRBV7-9 and TRBJ2-5, with 9 nucleotides matching TRBD2. Trimming took 5 bases from V and 1 from J; bases not matched to a gene: 2. In germline, CDR1 is SEHNR, CDR2 FQNEAQ (reference sequence). This CDR3 is built from 14 residues. In DNA form, the CDR3 reads TGTGCCAGCAGCCCGGGACTAGCCCAAGAGACCCAGTACTTC. As protein: CASSPGLAQETQYF.

This clonotype qualifies as medium-sized. This chain links TRBV19 with TRBJ2-7; TRBD1 matches 7 bases. With 4 bases clipped from V and 3 bases from J, the junction kept 9 bases outside the gene matches. Germline CDR1 is LNHDA and CDR2 is SQIVND (reference sequence). The CDR3 totals 15 residues. The DNA of the CDR3 is TGTGCCAGTAGTAGACAGGGTCGCAAAGACTACGAGCAGTACTTC. It encodes CASSRQGRKDYEQYF. Full variable domain (remainder filled in from reference TRBV19 and TRBJ2-7): DGGITQSPKYLFRKEGQNVTLSCEQNLNHDAMYWYRQDPGQGLRLIYYSQIVNDFQKGDIAEGYSVSREKKESFPLTVTSAQKNPTAFYLCASSRQGRKDYEQYFGPGTRLTVT.

This clonotype was seen repeatedly, ten times or more. The gene calls are TRBV20-1 and TRBJ2-3; 14 nucleotides align to TRBD2. The CDR3 covers 16 residues. V was clipped by 0 bases and J by 6 bases; unmatched bases: 5. Looked up from germline, CDR1 is DFQATT and CDR2 is SNEGSKA (reference sequence). Written as DNA, the CDR3 is TGCAGTGCTAGAGATTGGGGACTAGCGGGGGCCGATACGCAGTATTTT. Translating gives CSARDWGLAGADTQYF.

The chain is built from TRBV29-1 and TRBJ2-3; 7 nucleotides line up with TRBD2. The V and J ends lost 3 bases and 4 bases, in that order; junction bases with no gene match: 7. The CDR3 sequence is 14 residues long. Germline V gene data show CDR1 as SQVTM and CDR2 as ANQGSEA. This CDR3 is CSVEGGLPPDTQYF. For the CDR3, the DNA is TGCAGCGTTGAGGGGGGACTACCCCCAGATACGCAGTATTTT.

Ten or more counts support this clonotype. This chain uses TRBV7-8 with TRBJ1-2; TRBD1 matches 12 bases. The CDR3 runs to 16 residues. The germline CDR1 and CDR2 sequences are SGHVS and FQNEAQ. Losses at the gene ends were 5 bases for V and 8 bases for J; bases not matched to a gene: 12. The CDR3 DNA reads TGTGCCAGCAGCCCCTCCGGGACAGGGGGCGCGTACGGCTACACCTTC. It translates to CASSPSGTGGAYGYTF.

The table lists this clonotype with many counts. The V and J genes are TRBV20-1 and TRBJ1-5; 7 nucleotides match TRBD1. CDR3 length: 13 residues. Trimming cost V 6 bases and J 4 bases; bases outside gene matches: 6. Germline CDR1 reads DFQATT; CDR2 reads SNEGSKA (reference sequence). CDR3 in amino acids: CSARDSTNQPQHF. The CDR3 DNA reads as TGCAGTGCAAGGGACAGTACGAATCAGCCCCAGCATTTT.

Ten or more counts support this clonotype. V gene TRBV20-1 combines with J gene TRBJ2-7; D unclear. The CDR3 is made up of 13 amino acids. Trimming took 1 base from V and 6 from J, leaving 13 bases between them. Germline V gene lookup returns CDR1 DFQATT and CDR2 SNEGSKA (reference sequence). The CDR3 protein is CSARAGYDTEQYF. As DNA, the CDR3 is TGCAGTGCTAGAGCGGGTTATGATACCGAGCAGTACTTC.

The V call is TRBV20-1, the J call TRBJ1-4; 9 nucleotides align to TRBD1. The CDR3 is 16 amino acids. Germline V lookup: CDR1 DFQATT, CDR2 SNEGSKA (reference sequence). The J segment lost 5 bases and the V segment lost 2 bases, leaving 9 bases of the junction unmatched. The CDR3 here is CSARRRMGTGNEKLFF. The CDR3 nucleotides are TGCAGTGCTAGACGCCGGATGGGGACAGGGAATGAAAAACTGTTTTTT.

By share of the sample, this clonotype is medium-sized. This chain uses TRBV6-2 or TRBV6-3 with TRBJ2-1; D remains unclear. CDR3 length: 13 amino acids. Germline CDR1 is MNHEY and CDR2 is SVGEGT. Trimming removed 2 bases at V and 3 bases at J, with 5 bases between. DNA of the CDR3: TGTGCCAGCAGTTACGGGTACTACAATGAGCAGTTCTTC. It yields the protein CASSYGYYNEQFF.

This clonotype has ten or more counts. The CDR3 DNA reads TGTGCCAGTAGTATGGGGGGGGAGACCCAGTACTTC. Its protein is CASSMGGETQYF. The chain is built from TRBV19 and TRBJ2-5; 7 bases agree with TRBD2. The V segment lost 3 bases and the J segment 5 bases; nucleotides outside the gene matches: 0. The germline V gene encodes CDR1 LNHDA and CDR2 SQIVND (reference sequence). The CDR3 spans 12 residues.

The chain employs TRBV6-2 or TRBV6-3 and TRBJ2-7, with 11 bases fitting TRBD2. V was clipped by 5 bases and J by 6 bases; unmatched bases: 9. The germline V gene encodes CDR1 MNHEY and CDR2 SVGEGT. The CDR3 runs to 15 residues. CDR3 DNA sequence: TGTGCCAGCAGTGAGCGACTAGCGGGGCTCACCGAGCAGTACTTC. The encoded protein is CASSERLAGLTEQYF.

The sample holds many counts of this clonotype. The chain links TRBV18 to TRBJ2-2; the D gene is possibly TRBD2 (5 bases). Trimming stripped 1 base from V and 5 bases from J, with 11 bases between. CDR1 is KGHSH and CDR2 is LQKENI in the germline V gene. CDR3 length: 15 amino acids. This CDR3 reads CASSPQDSATGELFF. The CDR3 DNA reads TGTGCCAGCTCACCACAGGACTCTGCGACCGGGGAGCTGTTTTTT.

This clonotype has a count of ten or more. This chain connects TRBV7-9 to TRBJ2-7; TRBD1 agrees at 7 bases. The CDR3 has 16 residues. Germline-derived CDR1 and CDR2 are SEHNR and FQNEAQ (reference sequence). Trimming took 5 bases from V and 0 from J; bases not matched to a gene: 10. CDR3 sequence: CASSPFLGQSSYEQYF. The CDR3 nucleotides read TGTGCCAGCAGCCCTTTTTTGGGACAGAGCTCCTACGAGCAGTACTTC. The variable domain in full, with the rest retrieved from reference TRBV7-9 and TRBJ2-7, is DTGVSQNPRHKITKRGQNVTFRCDPISEHNRLYWYRQTLGQGPEFLTYFQNEAQLEKSRLLSDRFSAERPKGSFSTLEIQRTEQGDSAMYLCASSPFLGQSSYEQYFGPGTRLTVT.

The table lists this clonotype with many counts. The J gene is TRBJ2-3, the V gene TRBV6-2 or TRBV6-3, with 10 bases aligning to TRBD2. This CDR3 comprises 15 residues. Losses at the gene ends were 2 bases for V and 5 bases for J; bases not matched to a gene: 4. CDR1 is MNHEY and CDR2 is SVGEGT in the germline V gene. The CDR3 DNA reads TGTGCCAGCAGTTACAGCGGGAGGGCCGGAGATACGCAGTATTTT. This sequence encodes CASSYSGRAGDTQYF.

This clonotype has at least ten counts. The V and J genes are TRBV2 and TRBJ2-1; D not certain. Germline values: CDR1 SNHLY, CDR2 FYNNEI. Trimming took 6 bases from V and 0 from J, leaving 0 bases between them. CDR3 length: 11 amino acids. CDR3 protein: CASSSYNEQFF. The CDR3 DNA follows: TGTGCCAGCAGCTCCTACAATGAGCAGTTCTTC.

This clonotype was counted ten times or more. The V and J genes are TRBV18 and TRBJ2-7, with D possibly being TRBD1 (6 bases). The CDR3 is made up of 13 amino acids. V was shortened by 5 bases and J by 5 bases, with 13 bases between the two germline ends. Per germline, CDR1 KGHSH and CDR2 LQKENI. Here the CDR3 DNA reads TGTGCCAGCTCATCGAAACAGGGCAACGAGCAGTACTTC. This gives the protein CASSSKQGNEQYF.

There are many counts of this clonotype. The rearrangement uses TRBV7-2 and TRBJ2-5; 7 nucleotides match TRBD2. J lost 5 bases, V lost 5 bases, and 11 bases had no gene match. From germline, CDR1 is SGHTA and CDR2 FQGNSA. CDR3 length: 15 residues. This CDR3 reads CASSPHRLARETQYF. The DNA of the CDR3 is TGTGCCAGCAGCCCACACCGACTAGCTCGTGAGACCCAGTACTTC.

This clonotype was seen repeatedly, ten times or more. The chain is built from TRBV6-2 or TRBV6-3 and TRBJ2-7; 7 positions match TRBD2. In germline, CDR1 is MNHEY, CDR2 SVGEGT. The length of the CDR3 is 16 residues. Trimming cost V 0 bases and J 3 bases; bases outside gene matches: 8. In DNA form, the CDR3 reads TGTGCCAGCAGTTACTCCGTACTAGCGAGGAGCTACGAGCAGTACTTC. Translating gives CASSYSVLARSYEQYF.

The rearrangement links TRBV5-1 to TRBJ2-7, with 8 bases matching TRBD1. The length of the CDR3 is 12 residues. From germline, CDR1 is SGHRS and CDR2 YFSETQ. The V and J ends lost 5 bases and 5 bases, in that order; junction bases with no gene match: 3. The CDR3 sequence: CASRQGVDEQYF. Here the CDR3 DNA reads TGCGCCAGCAGACAGGGGGTCGACGAGCAGTACTTC.

By its share, this clonotype is medium-sized. At one end, the junction sequence differs from germline, possibly due to a read error. The chain employs TRBV20-1 and TRBJ1-1; D gene ambiguous. The CDR3 has 14 residues. Germline lookup yields CDR1 DFQATT and CDR2 SNEGSKA (reference sequence). The CDR3 protein is CSATRSRAHTEAFF. CDR3 nucleotide sequence: TGTAGTGCTACCCGGTCGAGGGCGCACACTGAAGCTTTCTTT.

This clonotype counts as medium-sized (0.01 to 0.1%). The rearrangement uses TRBV30 and TRBJ2-5; D may be TRBD2 (5 bases). The germline V gene has CDR1 GTSNPN and CDR2 SVGIG (reference sequence). The CDR3 spans 11 residues. V lost 5 bases and J 1 base, leaving 5 bases between the germline ends. CDR3 in amino acids: CAWGLQETQYF. The CDR3 region has the DNA TGTGCCTGGGGACTCCAAGAGACCCAGTACTTC.

This clonotype is medium-sized within its sample. The chain is built from TRBV5-1 and TRBJ1-1, with D perhaps matching TRBD1 (5 bases). Germline CDR1 SGHRS, CDR2 YFSETQ. CDR3 length: 13 amino acids. The V end was cut by 5 bases, the J end by 6 bases, with 14 bases between. The CDR3 here is CASSSAPGAEAFF. The CDR3 nucleotides read TGCGCCAGCAGTTCGGCCCCGGGGGCTGAAGCTTTCTTT. The complete variable domain, with remaining parts taken from reference TRBV5-1 and TRBJ1-1, reads KAGVTQTPRYLIKTRGQQVTLSCSPISGHRSVSWYQQTPGQGLQFLFEYFSETQRNKGNFPGRFSGRQFSNSRSEMNVSTLELGDSALYLCASSSAPGAEAFFGQGTRLTVV.

This clonotype was detected many times. V and J are TRBV12-3 or TRBV12-4 and TRBJ2-7; D is ambiguous. Between the trimmed V and J ends, which lost 7 bases and 3 bases, there was a span of 13 bases. The CDR3 contains 13 residues. As DNA, the CDR3 is TGTGCCAGCAAACCAGGCAGTGGCTACGAGCAGTACTTC. Protein product: CASKPGSGYEQYF.

This CDR3 is CASSFRGGTPEQYF. The CDR3 DNA sequence: TGTGCCAGCAGTTTCCGGGGGGGGACTCCCGAGCAGTACTTC. The chain links TRBV28 to TRBJ2-7, with 8 nucleotides matching TRBD2. The germline V gene has CDR1 MDHEN and CDR2 SYDVKM. J lost 6 bases, V lost 3 bases, and 7 bases had no gene match. CDR3 size: 14 residues.

This clonotype was recorded at least ten times. The chain carries TRBV4-2 and TRBJ1-1; D unresolved. The CDR3 is 15 amino acids. Trimming pared 5 bases from V and 0 bases from J, leaving 13 bases between. Germline-derived CDR1 and CDR2 are LGHNA and YNFKEQ. The CDR3: CASSATVAMNTEAFF. CDR3 in DNA: TGTGCCAGCAGCGCGACCGTGGCCATGAACACTGAAGCTTTCTTT.